A selection of T cell receptor beta chains follows, all from one sample in a study of T-cell reconstitution after alpha-beta-depleted transplantation in children. TCRdb reprocessed the PCR reads via MiXCR and lists one record per CDR3 protein. The data show some 200,000 distinct CDR3 sequences, approximately 6.6% seen once. The sample in question was PBMCs from the stem cell graft donor, obtained from the stem cell graft. These receptors were obtained from a human donor who donated a stem cell graft to a child with Wiskott-Aldrich syndrome. Each CDR3 is given with its conserved first and last residue. D genes are given only for firm matches. Expanded clones are given a class, and other clones once, few, many or no size at all.

d_gene,v_gene,abundance,j_gene,CDR3aa,CDR3nt
.,TRBV5-1,.,TRBJ2-3,CASSLAGVGGDTQYF,TGCGCCAGCAGCTTGGCCGGGGTAGGGGGAGATACGCAGTATTTT
TRBD2,TRBV3-1,many,TRBJ2-2,CASSQELAGGPARTGELFF,TGTGCCAGCAGCCAAGAACTAGCGGGAGGGCCGGCGAGGACCGGGGAGCTGTTTTTT
.,TRBV15,many,TRBJ2-1,CATGTNEQFF,TGTGCCACTGGTACCAATGAGCAGTTCTTC
.,TRBV4-3,few,TRBJ1-1,CASSQEPRGTEAFF,TGCGCCAGCAGCCAAGAACCACGGGGCACTGAAGCTTTCTTT
TRBD2,TRBV19,.,TRBJ2-1,CASRTSGGASYNEQFF,TGTGCCAGCAGGACTAGCGGGGGCGCCTCCTACAATGAGCAGTTCTTC
TRBD2,TRBV5-1,few,TRBJ2-2,CASSPGAGWGTGELFF,TGCGCCAGCAGCCCCGGAGCGGGATGGGGCACCGGGGAGCTGTTTTTT
TRBD2,TRBV5-1,many,TRBJ2-3,CASRGLAGPDTQYF,TGCGCCAGCAGAGGACTAGCGGGACCAGATACGCAGTATTTT
TRBD2,TRBV6-5,few,TRBJ2-1,CASSYFWEGGQFF,TGTGCCAGCAGTTACTTCTGGGAGGGCGGGCAGTTCTTC
.,TRBV18,.,TRBJ2-7,CASSPQSLSYEQYF,TGTGCCAGCTCACCCCAGTCCCTCTCCTACGAGCAGTACTTC
.,TRBV6-5,many,TRBJ1-1,CASSLRQAGQNTEAFF,TGTGCCAGCAGCCTCAGGCAGGCTGGCCAGAACACTGAAGCTTTCTTT
.,TRBV28,.,TRBJ2-1,CASSGRTDYNEQFF,TGTGCCAGCTCCGGCAGGACCGACTACAATGAGCAGTTCTTC
.,TRBV7-6,few,TRBJ2-5,CASSLFPGTPGAGGF,TGTGCCAGCAGCTTATTCCCCGGGACACCGGGGGCTGGTGGCTTC
.,TRBV19,few,TRBJ2-1,CASSTNPLGRGYYNEQFF,TGTGCCAGTAGTACAAACCCACTTGGGAGAGGGTACTACAATGAGCAGTTCTTC
.,TRBV3-1,many,TRBJ2-7,CASSQGHEQYF,TGTGCCAGCAGCCAAGGCCACGAGCAGTACTTC
.,TRBV2,.,TRBJ2-1,CASSLGYEEQFF,TGTGCCAGCAGCCTTGGCTACGAAGAGCAGTTCTTC
.,TRBV4-2,few,TRBJ2-3,CASSQDGEYVGTDTQYF,TGTGCCAGCAGCCAAGATGGGGAGTATGTGGGCACAGATACGCAGTATTTT
.,TRBV20-1,many,TRBJ1-6,CSARDEGYNSPLHF,TGCAGTGCTAGGGACGAGGGGTATAATTCACCCCTCCACTTT
.,TRBV27,many,TRBJ2-7,CASSLSVQGSSYEQYF,TGTGCCAGCAGTTTATCGGTCCAGGGGTCCTCCTACGAGCAGTACTTC
.,TRBV10-2,many,TRBJ2-1,CASLLRDLIKNEQFF,TGCGCCAGTCTTTTAAGGGATCTGATTAAGAATGAGCAGTTCTTC
.,TRBV11-2,.,TRBJ2-1,CASTLSGSSYNEQFF,TGTGCCAGCACCCTAAGCGGCAGCTCCTACAATGAGCAGTTCTTC
TRBD1,TRBV4-2,many,TRBJ1-1,CASSQADRDHTEAFF,TGTGCCAGCAGCCAAGCCGACAGGGATCACACTGAAGCTTTCTTT
.,TRBV6-5,many,TRBJ2-7,CASSSPGLLKQQYF,TGTGCCAGCAGTTCACCGGGACTCCTTAAGCAGCAGTACTTC
.,TRBV4-1,few,TRBJ1-2,CASSQDDPGWDYGYTF,TGCGCCAGCAGCCAAGATGACCCAGGGTGGGACTATGGCTACACCTTC
.,TRBV4-3,many,TRBJ1-1,CASSQGFSANTEAFF,TGCGCCAGCAGCCAAGGGTTCTCAGCGAACACTGAAGCTTTCTTT
.,TRBV20-1,many,TRBJ1-5,CSARGGDRLNQPQHF,TGCAGTGCTAGAGGGGGAGACAGGCTCAATCAGCCCCAGCATTTT
TRBD2,TRBV20-1,many,TRBJ2-1,CSASPPRVSGRSYNEQFF,TGCAGTGCTAGTCCACCCCGTGTTAGCGGGAGGTCCTACAATGAGCAGTTCTTC
.,TRBV20-1,many,TRBJ2-7,CSARWQGVYEQYF,TGCAGTGCTAGATGGCAGGGTGTCTACGAGCAGTACTTC
TRBD2,TRBV5-1,few,TRBJ2-3,CASSSAGEFKGDTQYF,TGCGCCAGCAGCTCTGCGGGGGAATTCAAAGGAGATACGCAGTATTTT
TRBD1,TRBV2,many,TRBJ1-1,CASGKEGASNTEAFF,TGTGCCAGCGGGAAGGAGGGGGCTTCGAACACTGAAGCTTTCTTT
.,TRBV6-1,.,TRBJ2-2,CASSPLFTAGELFF,TGTGCCAGCAGTCCTTTGTTTACCGCCGGGGAGCTGTTTTTT
.,TRBV6-5,many,TRBJ2-5,CASSYGGARRETQYF,TGTGCCAGCAGTTACGGGGGGGCAAGGAGGGAGACCCAGTACTTC
.,TRBV12-3/TRBV12-4,many,TRBJ2-5,CASRRLTGLQETQYF,TGTGCCAGCAGACGCCTTACAGGGCTACAAGAGACCCAGTACTTC
.,TRBV11-3,many,TRBJ2-7,CASSLAPGTYYEQYF,TGTGCCAGCAGCTTAGCCCCAGGAACTTACTACGAGCAGTACTTC
TRBD2,TRBV5-1,.,TRBJ2-3,CASSGGLAGRRLGTDTQYF,TGCGCCAGCAGCGGGGGACTAGCGGGGAGGCGGCTCGGCACAGATACGCAGTATTTT
TRBD1,TRBV20-1,many,TRBJ2-6,CSARGAGTGFSGANVLTF,TGCAGTGCTAGAGGAGCCGGGACAGGCTTCTCTGGGGCCAACGTCCTGACTTTC
TRBD2,TRBV24-1,many,TRBJ2-1,CATSDPGTSGRPYNEQFF,TGTGCCACCAGTGATCCCGGGACTAGCGGGAGGCCCTACAATGAGCAGTTCTTC
.,TRBV4-1,many,TRBJ2-7,CASSQDSGEGGAYEQYF,TGCGCCAGCAGCCAAGATTCCGGTGAGGGGGGAGCCTACGAGCAGTACTTC
TRBD2,TRBV3-1,many,TRBJ2-2,CASSLGTRNTGELFF,TGTGCCAGCAGCCTGGGGACTAGAAACACCGGGGAGCTGTTTTTT
.,TRBV3-1,.,TRBJ2-2,CASSQENREGTGELFF,TGTGCCAGCAGCCAAGAAAACAGGGAGGGAACCGGGGAGCTGTTTTTT
.,TRBV6-2/TRBV6-3,many,TRBJ1-5,CASSWTVNQPQHF,TGTGCCAGCAGTTGGACTGTAAATCAGCCCCAGCATTTT
TRBD2,TRBV7-6,few,TRBJ2-1,CASSFLAGANNEQFF,TGTGCCAGCAGCTTCCTAGCGGGGGCAAACAATGAGCAGTTCTTC
.,TRBV6-1,many,TRBJ2-2,CASSPYGGAGELFF,TGTGCCAGCAGTCCGTATGGAGGAGCCGGGGAGCTGTTTTTT
TRBD1,TRBV15,few,TRBJ2-7,CATSSDRGAGEQYF,TGTGCCACCAGCAGTGACAGGGGCGCGGGAGAGCAGTACTTC
TRBD1,TRBV29-1,.,TRBJ2-6,CSVTTGGGVTGANVLTF,TGCAGCGTTACCACAGGGGGCGGCGTCACTGGGGCCAACGTCCTGACTTTC
.,TRBV5-1,many,TRBJ2-5,CASSLGYGQETQYF,TGCGCCAGCAGCTTGGGTTACGGACAAGAGACCCAGTACTTC
.,TRBV20-1,many,TRBJ2-7,CSASGGKSSYEQYF,TGCAGTGCTAGTGGCGGGAAAAGCTCCTACGAGCAGTACTTC
.,TRBV5-5,many,TRBJ2-4,CASSLAVGHIQYF,TGTGCCAGCAGCTTGGCCGTGGGGCACATTCAGTACTTC
.,TRBV27,.,TRBJ2-7,CASNGGPGEQYF,TGTGCCAGCAATGGGGGGCCGGGGGAGCAGTACTTC
.,TRBV11-3,many,TRBJ1-2,CASSYSGYGYTF,TGTGCCAGCAGCTACTCCGGTTATGGCTACACCTTC
TRBD1,TRBV5-1,many,TRBJ2-2,CASSSRTGLAGELFF,TGCGCCAGCAGCTCACGGACAGGGTTAGCCGGGGAGCTGTTTTTT
.,TRBV6-5,many,TRBJ1-1,CASSYSADKAEAFF,TGTGCCAGCAGTTACTCAGCGGACAAGGCTGAAGCTTTCTTT
.,TRBV3-1,many,TRBJ2-1,CASSHRGDEQFF,TGTGCCAGCAGCCACAGGGGAGATGAGCAGTTCTTC
.,TRBV10-2,many,TRBJ2-7,CASREGRASYEQYF,TGCGCCAGCAGGGAAGGACGGGCCTCCTACGAGCAGTACTTC